The 26 T cell receptor beta chains below were found in one sample sequenced in a study of T cells in Graves' hyperthyroidism and ophthalmopathy (dated by TCRdb to about 2019). Libraries were made using multiplex PCR. The data were produced on an Illumina HiSeq 2000. The TCR beta CDR3 regions were amplified from the RNA transcripts. For the first round of RT-PCR on the TCR CDR3, the HTBI primer set was used together with the Qiagen OneStep RT-PCR kit. TCRdb trimmed public reads at Q25 via fastp, called clones via MiXCR and kept in-frame beta chains. Duplicate CDR3 protein sequences are folded into a single record with the most common DNA and genes. In all, the sample holds some 770,000 distinct CDR3 sequences, and about 16% of those were seen once. The leading ten clones occupy roughly 8% of the sample. Sequencing was done on a sample of blood. The receptor source for this set is a young man with Graves' hyperthyroidism.

This clonotype was detected only a few times. The rearrangement links TRBV27 to TRBJ2-5, with 7 bases matching TRBD1. Germline CDR1 and CDR2: MNHEY and SMNVEV (reference sequence). V shed 6 bases and J 5 bases; nucleotides not matched to a gene: 12. The CDR3 is made up of 15 amino acids. CDR3 sequence (DNA): TGTGCCAGCAGCCGAACCCTGGGACAGCGGGAGACCCAGTACTTC. This translates into CASSRTLGQRETQYF.

For this clonotype: It may be a read error: a sequence one base away is much more abundant. This chain joins TRBV11-3 and TRBJ2-3, with 7 bases identical to TRBD2. The CDR3 length is 13 residues. Germline CDR1 is SGHNT and CDR2 is YENEEA. V dropped 6 bases and J dropped 7; count of bases not matched to a gene: 7. CDR3 in amino acids: CASSRLAGNTQYF. Here the CDR3 DNA reads TGTGCCAGCAGTCGACTAGCCGGGAATACGCAGTATTTT.

The chain couples TRBV5-1 to TRBJ2-5; the match to TRBD2 covers 14 bases. Germline V lookup: CDR1 SGHRS, CDR2 YFSETQ. The CDR3 extends over 16 amino acids. The trim removed 3 bases at V and 3 bases at J, leaving 4 bases unmatched. The CDR3 protein is CASSYGTSGSKETQYF. The CDR3 nucleotides read TGCGCCAGCAGCTATGGGACTAGCGGGAGTAAAGAGACCCAGTACTTC.

The rearrangement links TRBV2 to TRBJ2-2; D possibly corresponds to TRBD2 (5 bases). The ends were cut back, 10 bases at V and 0 bases at J, with 15 bases in the middle. The CDR3 sequence is 15 residues long. CDR1 SNHLY and CDR2 FYNNEI come from the germline V gene. The CDR3 DNA follows: TGTGCCACCCGCCAGTCTAGCTCGAACACCGGGGAGCTGTTTTTT. As protein: CATRQSSSNTGELFF.

This clonotype was counted between two and nine times. This chain connects TRBV15 to TRBJ1-1; unclear D gene. CDR1 is LNHNV, CDR2 YYDKDF, per germline (reference sequence). The CDR3 totals 15 residues. V dropped 1 base and J dropped 0 bases, with 9 bases sitting between them. The chain's CDR3 is CATSRGGVMNTEAFF. CDR3 bases: TGTGCCACCAGCAGAGGTGGGGTCATGAACACTGAAGCTTTCTTT.

This clonotype has just a few counts. The V and J genes are TRBV24-1 and TRBJ2-2; D is possibly TRBD1 (5 bases). The germline V gene encodes CDR1 KGHDR and CDR2 SFDVKD. Deletions cut 4 bases from V and 8 bases from J, with 16 bases between. The CDR3 is 15 amino acids. CDR3 nucleotides: TGTGCCACCAGTGAAGGGGCTGGTCCCGGTGGGGAGCTGTTTTTT. It encodes CATSEGAGPGGELFF.

This clonotype was seen repeatedly, ten times or more. This chain links TRBV30 with TRBJ2-7, with D uncertain. V was cut by 1 base and J by 3 bases, with 4 bases left in between. The CDR3 totals 11 residues. Germline V gives CDR1 GTSNPN, CDR2 SVGIG (reference sequence). The CDR3 DNA reads TGTGCCTGGAGTGGGTACTACGAGCAGTACTTC. Its protein is CAWSGYYEQYF.

This clonotype showed up just once. A much more abundant neighbour one base away suggests this may be a read error. Here the CDR3 omits its conserved ending phenylalanine or tryptophan, so a read error is the likely source. The chain employs TRBV18 and TRBJ2-7; tentative D call: TRBD1 (5 bases). V lost 3 bases, J lost 3 bases, and 9 bases lay in between. This CDR3 is built from 13 residues. In germline, CDR1 is KGHSH, CDR2 LQKENI. CDR3 residues: CASSPGQHYEQYL. The CDR3 DNA follows: TGTGCCAGCTCACCGGGGCAGCACTACGAGCAGTACCTC.

This clonotype was counted ten times or more. The chain has TRBV12-3 or TRBV12-4 and TRBJ1-6; D is uncertain. The CDR3 has 14 residues. Trimming pared 3 bases from V and 7 bases from J, leaving 10 bases between. CDR3 in amino acids: CASSFRPRNSPLHF. The DNA of the CDR3 is TGTGCCAGCAGTTTCCGACCGCGGAATTCACCCCTCCACTTT.

This clonotype was seen many times. The chain is built from TRBV18 and TRBJ2-1; no clear D gene. Per germline, CDR1 KGHSH and CDR2 LQKENI. Trimming took 0 bases from V and 2 from J, leaving 11 bases between them. The CDR3 has 16 amino acids. The CDR3: CASSPPPTAAYNEQFF. CDR3 nucleotides: TGTGCCAGCTCACCACCTCCTACGGCGGCCTACAATGAGCAGTTCTTC.

This clonotype was detected only a few times. The chain is built from TRBV11-3 and TRBJ2-1; 7 bases match TRBD2. Per the germline V gene, CDR1 is SGHNT and CDR2 is YENEEA. The junction had 10 bases not matched to a gene; V was cut back by 5 bases and J by 6 bases. CDR3 length: 15 amino acids. CDR3 loop: CASSPGTIVSNEQFF. The CDR3 nucleotides read TGTGCCAGCAGCCCCGGGACTATAGTCTCCAATGAGCAGTTCTTC.

This clonotype was picked up many times. The chain employs TRBV7-3 and TRBJ2-1; 10 positions match TRBD1. This CDR3 spans 14 amino acids. Germline loops: CDR1 SGHTA, CDR2 FQGTGA. J was trimmed by 5 bases and V by 5 bases; bases with no gene match: 3. CDR3 loop: CASSHGQGDNEQFF. CDR3 nucleotides: TGTGCCAGCAGCCACGGACAGGGGGACAATGAGCAGTTCTTC. Drawing the rest from reference TRBV7-3 and TRBJ2-1, the complete variable domain is GAGVSQTPSNKVTEKGKYVELRCDPISGHTALYWYRQSLGQGPEFLIYFQGTGAADDSGLPNDRFFAVRPEGSVSTLKIQRTERGDSAVYLCASSHGQGDNEQFFGPGTRLTVL.

In this sample, this clonotype turned up a few times. The rearrangement joins TRBV5-1 to TRBJ2-5, with D possibly matching TRBD2 (6 bases). CDR1 is SGHRS, CDR2 YFSETQ, per germline. The CDR3 runs 15 residues. Deletions cut 0 bases from V and 5 bases from J, with 14 bases between. The CDR3 is CASSLVGTSWETQYF. The CDR3, as DNA: TGCGCCAGCAGCTTGGTCGGGACTTCCTGGGAGACCCAGTACTTC.

This clonotype has at least ten counts. The chain couples TRBV28 to TRBJ2-3, with 14 positions matching TRBD2. Germline CDR1 reads MDHEN; CDR2 reads SYDVKM. J was trimmed by 5 bases and V by 2 bases; bases with no gene match: 6. The length of the CDR3 is 17 residues. CDR3 sequence (DNA): TGTGCCAGCAGTTTAGGACTAGCGGGAGGATCGGGAGATACGCAGTATTTT. Protein sequence: CASSLGLAGGSGDTQYF.

This clonotype was seen a few times. The chain uses TRBV19 and TRBJ2-2; D is unresolved. Trimming shortened V by 5 bases and J by 4 bases, and 17 bases separated the two germline ends. This CDR3 has 16 amino acids. Per the germline V gene, CDR1 is LNHDA and CDR2 is SQIVND (reference sequence). The CDR3 nucleotides read TGTGCCAGTAGTGCAGTCGGAACGTCGGGCACCGGGGAGCTGTTTTTT. This translates into CASSAVGTSGTGELFF.

Many counts were recorded for this clonotype. The V and J genes are TRBV12-3 or TRBV12-4 and TRBJ2-5; D call uncertain. This CDR3 is 12 amino acids long. V was clipped by 4 bases and J by 2 bases, with 5 bases between them. CDR3 region: CASSWRQETQYF. The DNA for the CDR3 is TGTGCCAGCAGTTGGCGGCAAGAGACCCAGTACTTC.

This chain uses TRBV7-3 with TRBJ2-2, with D possibly matching TRBD2 (5 bases). Deletions cut 2 bases from V and 7 bases from J, with 8 bases between. The CDR3 contains 13 residues. The germline V gene encodes CDR1 SGHTA and CDR2 FQGTGA. In nucleotides, the CDR3 is TGTGCCAGCAGCTTATCTAGCCACGGGGAGCTGTTTTTT. Amino acids: CASSLSSHGELFF.

This clonotype was detected only once. The CDR3 sequence is CASSADTGNGETQYF. The CDR3, as DNA: TGTGCCAGCAGCGCCGACACAGGGAACGGAGAGACCCAGTACTTC. The V call is TRBV9, the J call TRBJ2-5; possible D gene TRBD1, 6 bases. V lost 3 bases and J lost 4, with 16 bases in between. CDR1 and CDR2 from the germline V gene are SGDLS and YYNGEE. This CDR3 has 15 residues.

V usage is TRBV6-1 and J usage is TRBJ1-2; D gene ambiguous. The germline V gene encodes CDR1 MNHNS and CDR2 SASEGT. The CDR3 extends over 14 amino acids. The V end was cut by 10 bases, the J end by 0 bases, with 15 bases between. The CDR3 DNA reads as TGTGCCACCCGCTTGGCTAGTACTAACTATGGCTACACCTTC. It codes for CATRLASTNYGYTF.

This clonotype has just a few counts. The gene calls are TRBV12-3 or TRBV12-4 and TRBJ1-2, with D possibly matching TRBD1 (6 bases). V was pared by 6 bases and J by 6 bases, with 11 bases between. CDR3 length equals 12 residues. The CDR3 region is CASSFRTDGYTF. The CDR3 DNA reads as TGTGCCAGCAGCTTTCGGACAGATGGCTACACCTTC.

The table lists this clonotype with many counts. V and J are TRBV10-3 and TRBJ2-1; 8 bases line up with TRBD2. Germline V lookup: CDR1 ENHRY, CDR2 SYGVKD. J was trimmed by 2 bases and V by 3 bases; bases with no gene match: 3. This CDR3 has 15 amino acids. For the CDR3, the DNA is TGTGCCATCAGTGACAGCGGGAGCCCCTACAATGAGCAGTTCTTC. This codes for CAISDSGSPYNEQFF.

This clonotype was counted many times. This chain uses TRBV6-1 with TRBJ2-1; TRBD2 matches at 11 bases. Germline trimming cut 6 bases from V and 7 bases from J; bases unmatched to any gene: 8. The CDR3 is 15 amino acids. The germline CDR1 and CDR2 sequences are MNHNS and SASEGT. The CDR3 nucleotides read TGTGCCAGCAGCCAGGGACTAGCGGAGATTAATGAGCAGTTCTTC. It codes for CASSQGLAEINEQFF.

This clonotype was seen ten or more times. At one end the junction does not follow the germline gene, possibly because of a read error. This sequence joins TRBV20-1 and TRBJ1-1; 7 bases fit TRBD1. The CDR3 totals 14 residues. The germline CDR1 and CDR2 sequences are DFQATT and SNEGSKA (reference sequence). CDR3 region: CSARDRARNTEAFF. CDR3 nucleotides: TGCAGTGCGAGAGACAGGGCGAGGAACACTGAAGCTTTCTTT.

The chain links TRBV10-3 to TRBJ2-7; D is unclear. Trimming stripped 4 bases from V and 3 bases from J, with 13 bases between. The CDR3 totals 14 residues. Germline V gene sequence: CDR1 ENHRY, CDR2 SYGVKD. The CDR3 coding sequence is TGTGCCATCAGTGCAACAGCTACCTACTACGAGCAGTACTTC. Protein: CAISATATYYEQYF.

This clonotype showed up many times. J is TRBJ2-5 and V is TRBV2, with 10 positions matching TRBD1. CDR3 length equals 15 residues. V was pared by 6 bases and J by 4 bases, with 8 bases of the junction left unmatched. Per the germline V gene, CDR1 is SNHLY and CDR2 is FYNNEI. This CDR3 is CASRPRQGARETQYF. The CDR3 coding sequence is TGTGCCAGCAGACCTAGACAGGGGGCGAGAGAGACCCAGTACTTC.

This clonotype came up many times. The V call is TRBV4-2, the J call TRBJ2-1; no definite D call. Germline CDR1 reads LGHNA; CDR2 reads YNFKEQ. The ends were cut back, 5 bases at V and 4 bases at J, with 6 bases in the middle. The CDR3 extends over 12 amino acids. CDR3 amino acids: CASSVYYNEQFF. As DNA, the CDR3 is TGTGCCAGCAGCGTATATTACAATGAGCAGTTCTTC.